This T cell receptor (beta chain) was recovered during a study of T cell responses to AZD1222 COVID-19 vaccine. Germline CDR1 SQVTM, CDR2 ANQGSEA. CDR3 size: 14 residues. With 8 bases clipped from V and 3 bases from J, the junction kept 10 bases outside the gene matches. Points on this clone: What it binds is not known.

Assay: immunoSEQ multiplex PCR; the TCRdb copy retains only in-frame clones and omits some. The table has 170,000 or so clones, about 90% seen once; the top ten hold more than 9%. Study findings and constraints: All repertoire sampling was performed exclusively after the peak T cell response.

The material sequenced was peripheral blood, taken 28 days after the second AZD1222 dose. The rearrangement links TRBV29-1 to TRBJ2-3; 8 nucleotides align to TRBD2. The sequence was collected from an adult who received the AZD1222 COVID-19 vaccine. In DNA form, the CDR3 reads TGCAGCTCTTATTCCGGGGGGGCGACAGATACGCAGTATTTT. Residues: CSSYSGGATDTQYF.